These 28 T cell receptor beta chains were sequenced from one sample in a study of molecular identifiers for immune sequencing clone quantification. From the PCR reads, TCRdb called clonotypes with MiXCR, one entry per CDR3 protein. This sample has under 800,000 distinct CDR3 sequences; about 25% occur once, and the top ten carry 0.7% to 0.95%. The sample was naive CD8+ T cells from blood, with Jurkat cell RNA spiked in. The subset is: FACS-sorted CD8+CD4-CCR7+CD45RA+ naive T cells. These receptors all come from a human donor in good health. Some libraries in this study had Jurkat cell RNA spiked in.

There are many counts of this clonotype. This chain uses TRBV5-4 with TRBJ2-5; D is uncertain. CDR1 SGHNT and CDR2 YYREEE come from the germline V gene (reference sequence). The V and J ends lost 1 base and 1 base respectively, with 2 bases between them. The CDR3 totals 12 residues. The chain's CDR3 is CASSLPQETQYF. The CDR3 DNA reads TGTGCCAGCAGCTTGCCCCAAGAGACCCAGTACTTC.

This clonotype was observed a handful of times. The chain carries TRBV15 and TRBJ2-7, with D possibly TRBD2 on 6 matching bases. From germline, CDR1 is LNHNV and CDR2 YYDKDF (reference sequence). V shed 9 bases and J shed 2 bases, with 14 bases lying between them. The CDR3 loop spans 13 amino acids. In DNA form, the CDR3 reads TGTGCCACTAAGAGCGGGTCCGCCTACGAGCAGTACTTC. Encoded protein: CATKSGSAYEQYF.

On this clonotype itself: The junction shows a germline mismatch at one end, possibly a read error. The J gene is TRBJ2-7, the V gene TRBV6-5; 15 bases align to TRBD2. Germline V gives CDR1 MNHEY, CDR2 SVGAGI. This CDR3 has 14 residues. The CDR3 region is CAGSSGLAGGEQYF. The CDR3 DNA follows: TGTGCCGGCAGTTCCGGACTAGCGGGAGGGGAGCAGTACTTC.

Details on this clonotype: No DNA is shown, since the ends of the CDR3 on it are uncertain; the CDR3 is the one TCRdb lists. The chain uses TRBV7-9 and TRBJ2-6; TRBD1, as called in the table, went unchecked against the DNA. The CDR3 numbers 16 amino acids, ends counted. From germline, CDR1 is SEHNR and CDR2 FQNEAQ (reference sequence). CDR3 residues: CASSSGVGLGANVLPF.

This chain links TRBV2 with TRBJ1-1; 10 bases agree with TRBD1. CDR3 size: 18 residues. CDR1 and CDR2 (germline): SNHLY, FYNNEI. Trimming at V came to 1 base and at J to 5 bases, leaving 13 bases not matched to a gene. DNA of the CDR3: TGTGCCAGCAGTGAAGTGACAGGGGGCTCGATCGGGGAAACTGAAGCTTTCTTT. Amino acid sequence: CASSEVTGGSIGETEAFF.

V is TRBV28 and J is TRBJ2-7, with D hard to call. The CDR3 loop spans 13 amino acids. V was cut by 7 bases and J by 0 bases, with 10 bases left in between. Germline V gene data show CDR1 as MDHEN and CDR2 as SYDVKM. The DNA for the CDR3 is TGTGCCAGCACCACTCCAGGCTCCTACGAGCAGTACTTC. Translation gives CASTTPGSYEQYF.

This clonotype was counted many times. J is TRBJ2-7 and V is TRBV4-3; 7 bases fit TRBD1. CDR3 length equals 15 residues. Germline lookup yields CDR1 LGHNA and CDR2 YSLEER. J was trimmed by 4 bases and V by 0 bases; bases with no gene match: 6. The CDR3 bases are TGCGCCAGCAGCCAAGATAGGCAGGGGGTATACGAGCAGTACTTC. As protein: CASSQDRQGVYEQYF.

The chain uses TRBV4-3 and TRBJ2-1; 9 bases map to TRBD2. This CDR3 is built from 15 residues. V lost 0 bases and J lost 7; bases outside the gene matches: 4. Germline V lookup: CDR1 LGHNA, CDR2 YSLEER. The CDR3 here is CASSQDSGSTNEQFF. CDR3 in DNA: TGCGCCAGCAGCCAAGATAGCGGGAGTACGAATGAGCAGTTCTTC.

On this clonotype: It may be a read error: a sequence one base away is much more abundant. No conserved phenylalanine or tryptophan is present at the end of the CDR3, so a read error is the likely explanation. The limits of the CDR3 on the DNA are not certain, so only TCRdb's listed CDR3 is given. The chain uses TRBV21-1 and TRBJ2-1; whether TRBD1, the table's D call, matches the DNA was not checked. TRBV21-1 is tagged as a pseudogene. A total of 19 residues make up the CDR3, ends included. CDR3 loop: CASSSSRWTVGSSYNEQFL.

The gene calls are TRBV20-1 and TRBJ2-3; perhaps TRBD2 as D (7 bases). This CDR3 contains 17 residues. V was shortened by 1 base and J by 1 base, with 18 bases between the two germline ends. The V gene's germline CDR1 is DFQATT and CDR2 SNEGSKA (reference sequence). CDR3 bases: TGCAGTGCTAGAGGGGGGGGCGGCTGGGACGGCACAGATACGCAGTATTTT. Its translation: CSARGGGGWDGTDTQYF.

Concerning this clonotype itself: The junction departs from the called germline gene at one end, perhaps through a read error. The rearrangement uses TRBV4-3 and TRBJ1-5; D is undetermined. Germline V lookup: CDR1 LGHNA, CDR2 YSLEER. The CDR3 is made up of 15 amino acids. In DNA, the CDR3 is TGCGCCAGCAGCCAAGATATCAGTGGCAATCAGCCCCCGCATTTT. Its protein is CASSQDISGNQPPHF.

The chain has TRBV19 and TRBJ1-5; no definite D call. Germline CDR1 reads LNHDA; CDR2 reads SQIVND (reference sequence). Trimming pared 0 bases from V and 4 bases from J, leaving 13 bases between. This CDR3 spans 16 amino acids. CDR3 bases: TGTGCCAGTAGTATAGAGGTGGACGGTCAAAATCAGCCCCAGCATTTT. Its translation is CASSIEVDGQNQPQHF.

The V call is TRBV5-4, the J call TRBJ1-1; D gene unclear. Between the trimmed V and J ends, which lost 0 bases and 3 bases, there was a span of 15 bases. CDR3 length: 16 amino acids. The germline CDR1 and CDR2 sequences are SGHNT and YYREEE (reference sequence). In DNA, the CDR3 is TGTGCCAGCAGCTTGGGGACGGTGGGAATGGACACTGAAGCTTTCTTT. Amino acids: CASSLGTVGMDTEAFF.

A remark on this clonotype: Just one base apart from a much larger clone, this may be a read error. The genes are TRBV9 and TRBJ1-4, with 8 bases lining up with TRBD1. Germline V gene data show CDR1 as SGDLS and CDR2 as YYNGEE. V was pared by 0 bases and J by 7 bases, with 5 bases of the junction left unmatched. The CDR3 spans 15 residues. The DNA for the CDR3 is TGTGCCAGCAGCGTAGCTCAGGGGGCTAGTGAAAAACTGTTTTTT. The encoded protein is CASSVAQGASEKLFF.

The chain recombines TRBV4-3 with TRBJ2-7; D is uncertain. The V gene's germline CDR1 is LGHNA and CDR2 YSLEER. V was clipped by 3 bases and J by 3 bases, with 15 bases between them. This CDR3 spans 15 amino acids. CDR3 amino acids: CASSQGTTPIYEQYF. CDR3 DNA: TGCGCCAGCAGCCAGGGTACAACGCCCATCTACGAGCAGTACTTC.

This clonotype was seen only a few times. The chain employs TRBV28 and TRBJ1-1; 8 bases map to TRBD1. This CDR3 region has 17 residues. The germline gives CDR1 MDHEN, CDR2 SYDVKM. The ends lost 6 bases at V and 4 bases at J; junction bases unmatched: 16. The DNA for the CDR3 is TGTGCCAGCAGCGCGAGTGAACAGGGGGGGTTGTTCACTGAAGCTTTCTTT. Translation: CASSASEQGGLFTEAFF. Complete variable domain (other parts from reference TRBV28 and TRBJ1-1): DVKVTQSSRYLVKRTGEKVFLECVQDMDHENMFWYRQDPGLGLRLIYFSYDVKMKEKGDIPEGYSVSREKKERFSLILESASTNQTSMYLCASSASEQGGLFTEAFFGQGTRLTVV.

This clonotype has only a few counts. The chain combines TRBV29-1 with TRBJ2-7; 13 positions match TRBD2. V shed 1 base and J 4 bases; nucleotides not matched to a gene: 1. Germline values: CDR1 SQVTM, CDR2 ANQGSEA. This CDR3 is built from 14 residues. In DNA form, the CDR3 reads TGCAGCGTTGAAGGGACTAGCGGGGGATACGAGCAGTACTTC. It translates to CSVEGTSGGYEQYF.

The chain joins TRBV12-3 or TRBV12-4 to TRBJ1-1; TRBD1 matches at 9 bases. The V gene end was trimmed by 4 bases and the J gene end by 9 bases; junction bases not matched to a gene: 6. CDR3 size: 13 residues. The CDR3 reads CASSSPGQGKAFF. The CDR3 region has the DNA TGTGCCAGCAGTTCACCGGGACAGGGAAAAGCTTTCTTT.

Of note for this clonotype: This sequence may be a read error, since a much larger clone differs from it by one base. The rearrangement joins TRBV3-1 to TRBJ1-2, with D hard to call. The V and J ends lost 1 base and 4 bases respectively, with 10 bases between them. This CDR3 is built from 14 residues. Per the germline V gene, CDR1 is LGHDT and CDR2 is YNNKEL (reference sequence). CDR3 sequence reads: CASSQVSNPYGYTF. For the CDR3, the DNA is TGTGCCAGCAGCCAAGTGTCTAATCCCTATGGCTACACCTTC. Complete variable domain (other parts from reference TRBV3-1 and TRBJ1-2): DTAVSQTPKYLVTQMGNDKSIKCEQNLGHDTMYWYKQDSKKFLKIMFSYNNKELIINETVPNRFSPKSPDKAHLNLHINSLELGDSAVYFCASSQVSNPYGYTFGSGTRLTVV.

This clonotype occurred a few times. The chain combines TRBV30 with TRBJ1-1; D perhaps matches TRBD1 (6 bases). The germline V and J ends were trimmed by 3 bases and 6 bases, with 14 bases remaining between them. Germline-derived CDR1 and CDR2 are GTSNPN and SVGIG (reference sequence). This CDR3 comprises 13 residues. The CDR3 DNA reads TGTGCCTGGAGGCCCCCGGGGGCGTCTGAAGCTTTCTTT. It yields the protein CAWRPPGASEAFF. The full variable domain, rest sourced from reference TRBV30 and TRBJ1-1, is SQTIHQWPATLVQPVGSPLSLECTVEGTSNPNLYWYRQAAGRGLQLLFYSVGIGQISSEVPQNLSASRPQDRQFILSSKKLLLSDSGFYLCAWRPPGASEAFFGQGTRLTVV.

This clonotype was counted at least ten times. The rearrangement joins TRBV6-5 to TRBJ1-1; D is undetermined. The V gene's germline CDR1 is MNHEY and CDR2 SVGAGI. The CDR3 is made up of 15 amino acids. Trimming removed 0 bases from V and 4 bases from J, with 12 bases in between. Written as DNA, the CDR3 is TGTGCCAGCAGTTACTCGAAGCTGGGGATCACTGAAGCTTTCTTT. This sequence encodes CASSYSKLGITEAFF.

This clonotype was picked up a small number of times. The chain joins TRBV5-1 to TRBJ1-1; D is ambiguous. The CDR3 is 16 amino acids. Germline CDR1 and CDR2: SGHRS and YFSETQ. Trimming left V 2 bases short and J 1 base short, with 15 bases between. CDR3: CASSLLSATENTEAFF. CDR3 in DNA: TGCGCCAGCAGCTTATTGTCGGCGACCGAGAACACTGAAGCTTTCTTT.

V usage is TRBV6-5 and J usage is TRBJ2-5; 7 bases align to TRBD1. Per germline, CDR1 MNHEY and CDR2 SVGAGI. The CDR3 sequence is 14 residues long. Unmatched junction bases numbered 11, after V lost 6 bases and J lost 7 bases. The DNA for the CDR3 is TGTGCCAGCAGCTCTTACAGGGGTGACTTGACCCAGTACTTC. Its translation: CASSSYRGDLTQYF.

The V and J genes are TRBV3-1 and TRBJ2-2; unclear D gene. The V and J ends lost 0 bases and 2 bases respectively, with 10 bases between them. The CDR3 length is 16 residues. CDR1 LGHDT and CDR2 YNNKEL come from the germline V gene (reference sequence). The CDR3 coding sequence is TGTGCCAGCAGCCAAGATCTGGCCATAAACACCGGGGAGCTGTTTTTT. This codes for CASSQDLAINTGELFF.

With regard to this clonotype: In this CDR3 the conserved last residue, phenylalanine or tryptophan, is missing, so a read error is likely. The chain recombines TRBV5-1 with TRBJ2-7, with a weak D call TRBD1 (5 bases). The V end lost 1 base, the J end lost 0 bases, and 11 bases lay between the germline ends. Germline V gene lookup returns CDR1 SGHRS and CDR2 YFSETQ. The CDR3 has 15 amino acids. Here the CDR3 reads CASSLNPGNSYEQYL. CDR3 coding DNA: TGCGCCAGCAGCTTGAATCCAGGGAACTCCTACGAGCAGTACCTC.

V is TRBV7-2 and J is TRBJ2-2; D remains unclear. Germline V gene lookup returns CDR1 SGHTA and CDR2 FQGNSA. The CDR3 consists of 11 residues. V lost 1 base to trimming and J lost 8 bases, with 2 bases between them. The CDR3 DNA sequence: TGTGCCAGCAGCTTAGAGGGGGAGCTGTTTTTT. This gives the protein CASSLEGELFF.

At least ten counts were recorded for this clonotype. This chain uses TRBV6-2 or TRBV6-3 with TRBJ2-7, with 7 bases that match TRBD1. Germline V lookup: CDR1 MNHEY, CDR2 SVGEGT. The CDR3 contains 15 residues. V lost 2 bases to trimming and J lost 6 bases; unmatched junction nucleotides: 10. The DNA for the CDR3 is TGTGCCAGCAGTTACGGAGTGGGACAGTTCCGCGAGCAGTACTTC. This translates into CASSYGVGQFREQYF.

At least ten counts were recorded for this clonotype. The CDR3 sequence: CASSSLAGPSRDEQFF. The DNA of the CDR3 is TGTGCCAGCAGCTCCTTAGCGGGACCATCCCGCGATGAGCAGTTCTTC. The rearrangement joins TRBV7-9 to TRBJ2-1; TRBD2 agrees at 8 bases. Germline CDR1 SEHNR, CDR2 FQNEAQ (reference sequence). The CDR3 extends over 16 amino acids. J was trimmed by 8 bases and V by 4 bases; bases with no gene match: 13.